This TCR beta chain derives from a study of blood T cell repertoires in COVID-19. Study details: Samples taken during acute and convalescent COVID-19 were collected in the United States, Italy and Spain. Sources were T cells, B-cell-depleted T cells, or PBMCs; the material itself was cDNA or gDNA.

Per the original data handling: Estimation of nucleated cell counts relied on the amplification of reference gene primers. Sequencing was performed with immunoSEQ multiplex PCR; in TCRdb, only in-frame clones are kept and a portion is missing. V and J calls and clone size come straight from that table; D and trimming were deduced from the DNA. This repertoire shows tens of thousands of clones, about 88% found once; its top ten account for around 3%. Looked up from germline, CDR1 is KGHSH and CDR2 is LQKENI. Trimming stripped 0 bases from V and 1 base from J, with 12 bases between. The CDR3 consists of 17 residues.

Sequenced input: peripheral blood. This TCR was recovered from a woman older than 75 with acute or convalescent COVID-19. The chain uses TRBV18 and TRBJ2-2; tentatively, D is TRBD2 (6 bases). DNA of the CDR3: TGTGCCAGCTCACCACCGTCGGCGGGGATGAACACCGGGGAGCTGTTTTTT. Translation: CASSPPSAGMNTGELFF. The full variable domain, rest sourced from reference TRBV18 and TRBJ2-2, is NAGVMQNPRHLVRRRGQEARLRCSPMKGHSHVYWYRQLPEEGLKFMVYLQKENIIDESGMPKERFSAEFPKEGPSILRIQQVVRGDSAAYFCASSPPSAGMNTGELFFGEGSRLTVL.